Below, one T cell receptor beta chain is given with its context. Its antigen is as yet unknown. The sample belongs to a study of T cell responses to AZD1222 COVID-19 vaccine. For the study at large: Samples with a second dose at about 4 or about 12 weeks were pooled together.

The study's findings and limits: The study reported that nearly half of spike-specific TCRs target unmutated variant regions. Donors in the cohort were predominantly white British and more often female, and clonal diversity was possibly underestimated.

Profiled with immunoSEQ multiplex PCR; TCRdb holds only in-frame clones, not every one. The sample includes about 130,000 clones, approximately 89% of them seen just once. The sample here was peripheral blood, taken on day 0 of AZD1222 vaccination. This clonotype was obtained from an adult in good health.

CDR3 nucleotide sequence: TGTGCCATCAGTGGGGCCCAGGGCGGGGAGCTGTTTTTT. It encodes CAISGAQGGELFF. The V call is TRBV10-3, the J call TRBJ2-2, with D maybe TRBD1 (5 bases). The germline V gene has CDR1 ENHRY and CDR2 SYGVKD. V lost 4 bases, J lost 7 bases, and 10 bases lay in between. The CDR3 has 13 residues.